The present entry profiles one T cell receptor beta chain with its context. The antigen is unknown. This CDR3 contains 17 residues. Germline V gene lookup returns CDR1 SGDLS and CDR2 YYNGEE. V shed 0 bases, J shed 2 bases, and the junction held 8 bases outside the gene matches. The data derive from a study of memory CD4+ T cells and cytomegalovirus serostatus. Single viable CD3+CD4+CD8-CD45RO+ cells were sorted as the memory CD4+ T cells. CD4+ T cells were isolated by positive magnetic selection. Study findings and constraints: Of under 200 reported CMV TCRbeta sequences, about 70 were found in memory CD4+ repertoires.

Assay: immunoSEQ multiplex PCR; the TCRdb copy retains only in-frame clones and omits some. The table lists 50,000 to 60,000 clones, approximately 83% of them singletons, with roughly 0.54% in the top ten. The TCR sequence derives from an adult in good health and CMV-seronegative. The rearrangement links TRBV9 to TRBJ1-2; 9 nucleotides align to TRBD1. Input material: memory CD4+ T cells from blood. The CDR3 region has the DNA TGTGCCAGCAGCGTAGTAGACAGGGGGATAGGAAACTATGGCTACACCTTC. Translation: CASSVVDRGIGNYGYTF.